The sequence of this T cell receptor (beta chain) was determined in a study of cytomegalovirus exposure and HLA in healthy donors. The CDR3 length is 14 residues. The V gene's germline CDR1 is MGHRA and CDR2 YSYEKL. V was shortened by 2 bases and J by 3 bases, with 11 bases between the two germline ends. Repertoires were generated with immunoSEQ multiplex PCR, while TCRdb's copy carries only in-frame clones and drops some. The sample consists of tens of thousands of clones, approximately 91% of them appearing once. Source material: PBMCs. The rearrangement links TRBV4-1 to TRBJ2-7; D is ambiguous. The TCR sequence derives from a man aged 30 to 45 in good health and CMV-seronegative. The CDR3 loop is CASSQPAESYEQYF. The CDR3, as DNA: TGCGCCAGCAGCCAACCGGCGGAAAGCTACGAGCAGTACTTC.